Listed below are T cell receptor beta chains from one sample, sequenced in a study of regulatory T cells in long-lasting Graves disease. TCRdb reprocessed the multiplex PCR reads with MiXCR, giving one entry per CDR3 protein. Here the sample spans 500,000 to 700,000 distinct CDR3 sequences, about 30% being singletons. This specimen was peripheral blood mononuclear cells (PBMCs), taken when the disease was refractory, from a patient treated with antithyroid drugs. The receptor set was obtained from a female donor with Graves disease. Each CDR3 is given with its conserved first and last residue. Each record gives: D gene, clone size, J gene, V gene, CDR3 protein, CDR3 DNA. D genes are given only for firm matches. The size field is filled for only some rows; it gives once, few, many or a size class.

>.|.|TRBJ1-4|TRBV6-5
CASSSTGKTNEKLFF
TGTGCCAGCAGTTCCACAGGGAAGACTAATGAAAAACTGTTTTTT
>TRBD2|.|TRBJ2-7|TRBV9
CASSVVAGGHYEQYF
TGTGCCAGCAGCGTAGTAGCGGGAGGGCACTACGAGCAGTACTTC
>TRBD1|.|TRBJ1-5|TRBV5-1
CASRQGDLSNQPQHF
TGCGCCAGCAGGCAGGGGGACCTTAGCAATCAGCCCCAGCATTTT
>.|many|TRBJ1-2|TRBV28
CASKSGQPLFGYTF
TGTGCCAGCAAGTCAGGACAGCCGCTTTTTGGCTACACCTTC
>.|few|TRBJ1-2|TRBV3-1
CASSTGQTNYGYTF
TGTGCCAGCAGCACTGGACAGACAAACTATGGCTACACCTTC
>.|few|TRBJ1-2|TRBV6-1
CAKYCSNYGYTF
TGTGCCAAATACTGCAGCAACTATGGCTACACCTTC
>TRBD2|.|TRBJ2-2|TRBV7-2
CASSRTGLEGGGELFF
TGTGCCAGCAGCCGGACGGGACTAGAGGGGGGCGGGGAGCTGTTTTTT
>.|.|TRBJ1-5|TRBV20-1
CSAIRDRNQLQHF
TGCAGTGCGATCAGGGATCGCAATCAGCTCCAGCATTTT
>.|few|TRBJ1-3|TRBV6-4
CASSPPVGNTIYF
TGTGCCAGCAGTCCCCCAGTCGGAAACACCATATATTTT
>.|few|TRBJ1-5|TRBV7-9
CASSSDSYQPQHF
TGTGCCAGCAGCTCGGACAGTTATCAGCCCCAGCATTTT